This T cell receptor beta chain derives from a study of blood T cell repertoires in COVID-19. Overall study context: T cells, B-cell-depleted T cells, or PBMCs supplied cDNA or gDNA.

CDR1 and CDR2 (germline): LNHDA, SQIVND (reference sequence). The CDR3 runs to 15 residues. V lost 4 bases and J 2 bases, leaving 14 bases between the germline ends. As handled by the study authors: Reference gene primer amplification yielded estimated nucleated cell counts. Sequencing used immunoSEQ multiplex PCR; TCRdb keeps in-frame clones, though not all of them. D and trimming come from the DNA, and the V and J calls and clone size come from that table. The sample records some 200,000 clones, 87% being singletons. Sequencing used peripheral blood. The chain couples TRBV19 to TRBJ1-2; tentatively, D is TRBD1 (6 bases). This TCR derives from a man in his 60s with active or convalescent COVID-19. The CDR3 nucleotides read TGTGCCAGTAGTAGGAGTTTGACAGGAAACTATGGCTACACCTTC. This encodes CASSRSLTGNYGYTF.